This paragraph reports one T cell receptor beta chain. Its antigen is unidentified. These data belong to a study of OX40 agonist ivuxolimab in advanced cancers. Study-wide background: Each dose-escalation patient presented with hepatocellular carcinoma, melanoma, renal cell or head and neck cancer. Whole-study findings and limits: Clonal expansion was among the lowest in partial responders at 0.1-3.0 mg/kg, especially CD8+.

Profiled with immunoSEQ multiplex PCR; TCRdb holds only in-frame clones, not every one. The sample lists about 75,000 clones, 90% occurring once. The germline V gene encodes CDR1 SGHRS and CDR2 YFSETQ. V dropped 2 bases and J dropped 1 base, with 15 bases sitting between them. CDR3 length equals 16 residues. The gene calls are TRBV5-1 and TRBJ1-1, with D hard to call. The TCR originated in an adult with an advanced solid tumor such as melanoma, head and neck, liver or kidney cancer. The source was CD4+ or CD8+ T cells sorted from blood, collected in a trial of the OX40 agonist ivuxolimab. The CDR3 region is CASSLFSGLTNTEAFF. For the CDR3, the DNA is TGCGCCAGCAGCTTATTTTCTGGGCTGACGAACACTGAAGCTTTCTTT.